These 18 T cell receptor beta chains originate from one sample sequenced in a study of lymphopenia after photon versus proton radiotherapy (dated by TCRdb to about 2019). Libraries were built with the immunoSEQ multiplex PCR assay. The table was pulled from immuneACCESS by TCRdb, which kept in-frame rearrangements only. Such tables lose some clones; where checked, under half of the loss comes from unresolved V genes, and the rest has no known cause. The sample data list 50,000 or so clones, and 92% of these were observed just once. Approximately 19% of the sample lies in the top ten. Sequenced here: peripheral blood, sampled from a patient treated with photon-based radiotherapy. These TCRs come from a woman in her thirties or forties with cholangiocarcinoma.

V usage is TRBV7-8 and J usage is TRBJ2-1; the match to TRBD2 covers 8 bases. The CDR3 sequence is 18 residues long. J gave up 6 bases and V 4 bases, and 17 bases lay outside the gene matches. Germline CDR1 SGHVS, CDR2 FQNEAQ. The CDR3 sequence is CASSSAGGGTRPRNEQFF. CDR3 in DNA: TGTGCCAGCAGCTCGGCGGGAGGTGGAACCCGCCCCCGCAATGAGCAGTTCTTC.

V usage is TRBV28 and J usage is TRBJ1-2; tentatively, D is TRBD1 (6 bases). The CDR3 runs to 18 residues. Germline lookup yields CDR1 MDHEN and CDR2 SYDVKM. V dropped 2 bases and J dropped 6 bases, with 25 bases sitting between them. CDR3 DNA sequence: TGTGCCAGCAGTTTAGCCCCCGGGGAGGTGGGGGGCCTCCATGGCTACACCTTC. This gives the protein CASSLAPGEVGGLHGYTF.

The chain uses TRBV5-4 and TRBJ1-1; 7 nucleotides align to TRBD1. Germline assignment: CDR1 SGHNT and CDR2 YYREEE (reference sequence). With V trimmed by 0 bases and J by 6 bases, 2 bases remained unmatched. The CDR3 totals 13 residues. CDR3: CASSLGQGAEAFF. In nucleotides, the CDR3 is TGTGCCAGCAGCTTGGGACAGGGAGCTGAAGCTTTCTTT.

V gene TRBV7-2 combines with J gene TRBJ2-7; 8 bases are a match to TRBD1. This CDR3 is built from 14 residues. The J segment lost 3 bases and the V segment lost 6 bases, leaving 7 bases of the junction unmatched. Germline CDR1 and CDR2: SGHTA and FQGNSA. In DNA form, the CDR3 reads TGTGCCAGCAGTCGGGGACAGGAGATCTACGAGCAGTACTTC. It codes for CASSRGQEIYEQYF. Complete variable domain (other parts from reference TRBV7-2 and TRBJ2-7): GAGVSQSPSNKVTEKGKDVELRCDPISGHTALYWYRQSLGQGLEFLIYFQGNSAPDKSGLPSDRFSAERTGGSVSTLTIQRTQQEDSAVYLCASSRGQEIYEQYFGPGTRLTVT.

This clone was picked up a small number of times. The rearrangement joins TRBV28 to TRBJ1-2; the D is unclear. This CDR3 has 13 residues. The germline CDR1 and CDR2 sequences are MDHEN and SYDVKM. Trimming pared 9 bases from V and 3 bases from J, leaving 14 bases between. The CDR3 DNA reads TGTGCCAGTCAATCAATCGACGACTATGGCTACACCTTC. Translated, it gives CASQSIDDYGYTF.

The rearrangement links TRBV10-2 to TRBJ1-6; unclear D gene. The CDR3 sequence is 13 residues long. The germline CDR1 and CDR2 sequences are WSHSY and SAAADI. Trimming removed 5 bases at V and 14 bases at J, with 16 bases between. CDR3 nucleotide sequence: TGCGCCAGCAGTACCTTAGGGATCAGCACCCTCCACTTT. Its translation is CASSTLGISTLHF.

The chain employs TRBV6-4 and TRBJ2-6; D call uncertain. The germline V and J ends were trimmed by 2 bases and 2 bases, with 7 bases remaining between them. The CDR3 is 15 residues long. Per the germline V gene, CDR1 is MRHNA and CDR2 is SNTAGT. The DNA of the CDR3 is TGTGCCAGCAGTGACGGGAATACTGGGGCCAACGTCCTGACTTTC. Translating gives CASSDGNTGANVLTF.

For the CDR3, the DNA is TGTGCCAGCAGCTCGCGGGCATCCTGCGGCTATGGCTACACCTTC. Translated, it gives CASSSRASCGYGYTF. The chain joins TRBV5-4 to TRBJ1-2; no definite D call. V shed 3 bases and J shed 4 bases, with 16 bases lying between them. This CDR3 is built from 15 residues. Germline lookup yields CDR1 SGHNT and CDR2 YYREEE (reference sequence).

V usage is TRBV11-2 and J usage is TRBJ2-7; the D gene is possibly TRBD1 (6 bases). The CDR3 has 14 amino acids. Germline-derived CDR1 and CDR2 are SGHAT and FQNNGV. The V end was cut by 5 bases, the J end by 4 bases, with 15 bases between. This CDR3 reads CASSARRDKYEQYF. The CDR3 nucleotides are TGTGCCAGCAGCGCCCGCCGGGACAAATACGAGCAGTACTTC.

This sequence joins TRBV5-1 and TRBJ2-1; D unresolved. This CDR3 has 12 residues. The germline gives CDR1 SGHRS, CDR2 YFSETQ. The ends were cut back, 4 bases at V and 6 bases at J, with 8 bases in the middle. CDR3 sequence: CASSKMGNEQFF. The CDR3 DNA follows: TGCGCCAGCAGCAAGATGGGCAATGAGCAGTTCTTC. The full variable domain, rest sourced from reference TRBV5-1 and TRBJ2-1, is KAGVTQTPRYLIKTRGQQVTLSCSPISGHRSVSWYQQTPGQGLQFLFEYFSETQRNKGNFPGRFSGRQFSNSRSEMNVSTLELGDSALYLCASSKMGNEQFFGPGTRLTVL.

Regarding this clone: Other nucleotide sequences in the sample specify the same CDR3. The rearrangement joins TRBV7-9 to TRBJ1-3; the D is unclear. CDR1 and CDR2 from the germline V gene are SEHNR and FQNEAQ (reference sequence). This CDR3 has 12 amino acids. The V end was cut by 5 bases, the J end by 4 bases, with 6 bases between. CDR3 loop: CASSTLGNTIYF. CDR3 in DNA: TGTGCCAGCAGCACCCTAGGAAACACCATATATTTT.

V gene TRBV30 combines with J gene TRBJ2-1; D remains unclear. There are 12 residues in the CDR3. Germline-derived CDR1 and CDR2 are GTSNPN and SVGIG (reference sequence). V was clipped by 1 base and J by 9 bases, with 10 bases between them. The CDR3 nucleotides read TGTGCCTGGAGTGGGATGGGCGCTGAGCAGTTCTTC. Its translation: CAWSGMGAEQFF.

The chain is built from TRBV7-6 and TRBJ1-1; D is uncertain. This CDR3 is 13 amino acids long. Trimming shortened V by 5 bases and J by 3 bases, and 10 bases separated the two germline ends. Germline-derived CDR1 and CDR2 are SGHVS and FNYEAQ. The CDR3 region is CASSLERDTEAFF. The DNA for the CDR3 is TGTGCCAGCAGCCTCGAGAGGGACACTGAAGCTTTCTTT.

This clone was seen a handful of times. This chain uses TRBV5-6 with TRBJ1-2; the D is unclear. Germline V gives CDR1 SGHDT, CDR2 YYEEEE. V dropped 3 bases and J dropped 5 bases, with 5 bases sitting between them. This CDR3 region has 11 residues. In DNA form, the CDR3 reads TGTGCCAGCAGCTCGGGGTATGGCTACACCTTC. Translating it yields CASSSGYGYTF.

V gene TRBV5-1 combines with J gene TRBJ2-1; TRBD1 matches at 7 bases. The CDR3 totals 14 residues. V dropped 2 bases and J dropped 3; count of bases not matched to a gene: 2. Germline lookup yields CDR1 SGHRS and CDR2 YFSETQ. CDR3 DNA: TGCGCCAGCAGCTTCCGGACAGGCTACAATGAGCAGTTCTTC. Encoded protein: CASSFRTGYNEQFF.

This chain links TRBV7-9 with TRBJ1-5; D call uncertain. The length of the CDR3 is 17 residues. The germline V and J ends were trimmed by 7 bases and 2 bases, with 21 bases remaining between them. Per the germline V gene, CDR1 is SEHNR and CDR2 is FQNEAQ (reference sequence). CDR3 sequence (DNA): TGTGCCAGCACCCCGCCCCCCCTACGACCGGGCAATCAGCCCCAGCATTTT. Amino acid sequence: CASTPPPLRPGNQPQHF.

The chain couples TRBV2 to TRBJ1-6, with 9 bases matching TRBD1. With 3 bases clipped from V and 6 bases from J, the junction kept 6 bases outside the gene matches. This CDR3 comprises 16 residues. CDR1 SNHLY and CDR2 FYNNEI come from the germline V gene. CDR3 region: CASSESGQGFNSPLHF. The CDR3 DNA follows: TGTGCCAGCAGTGAGTCGGGACAGGGTTTTAATTCACCCCTCCACTTT.

The chain recombines TRBV30 with TRBJ2-5, with 11 nucleotides matching TRBD2. The J call is doubtful: the DNA matches TRBJ2-7 better. The CDR3 covers 15 residues. CDR1 is GTSNPN and CDR2 is SVGIG in the germline V gene (reference sequence). CDR3 amino acids: CAWSALAGGPYEQYF. The CDR3, as DNA: TGTGCCTGGAGTGCCCTAGCGGGAGGACCCTACGAGCAGTACTTC.